This T cell receptor (beta chain) was documented in a study of blood T cells in healthy people across ages. Primed by a sample-barcoded 5' primer and a J-beta primer mix, a second PCR proceeded for 7 to 11 cycles. TCRdb re-called the 5' RACE reads with MiXCR, one entry per CDR3 protein. The data hold hundreds of thousands of distinct CDR3 sequences, with under 65% observed a single time. Of note for this clonotype: Its antigen is unknown.

Regarding the study as a whole: Lack of knowledge of donor CMV status possibly confounded expanded clonotype changes.

The CDR3 covers 14 residues. The TCR originated in an elderly woman in good health. V and J are TRBV21-1 and TRBJ2-4. TRBV21-1 is a listed pseudogene. Sequenced: blood. CDR3 loop: CASSKSIAKNIQYF. The CDR3 DNA follows: TGTGCCAGCAGCAAATCAATAGCCAAAAACATTCAGTACTTC.